Listed here are 9 T cell receptor beta chains from one sample, sequenced in a study of T cell repertoires in cytomegalovirus infection. TCRdb re-called the reads through MiXCR, storing one row per CDR3 protein. The sample lists fewer than 250,000 distinct CDR3 sequences, approximately 22% occurring once. Sequenced sample: CD8+ T cells from PBMCs. The receptors come from a human donor in good health (CMV status not recorded). Some clones in this sample may be carry-over from other donors' samples.

The chain combines TRBV6-5 with TRBJ1-1; the match to TRBD1 covers 9 bases. Germline V gives CDR1 MNHEY, CDR2 SVGAGI. This CDR3 region has 15 residues. The V and J ends lost 6 bases and 2 bases, in that order; junction bases with no gene match: 7. CDR3: CASRVNRGLNTEAFF. The CDR3 DNA follows: TGTGCCAGCAGGGTCAACAGGGGGCTCAACACTGAAGCTTTCTTT.

Ten or more counts support this clonotype. The V and J genes are TRBV4-1 and TRBJ2-1; D is perhaps TRBD1 or TRBD2 (5 bases each). The V end lost 0 bases, the J end lost 3 bases, and 9 bases lay between the germline ends. The CDR3 covers 15 residues. Germline V CDR1 and CDR2: MGHRA, YSYEKL. In DNA, the CDR3 is TGCGCCAGCAGCCAAGATGGGGCGGGCTACAATGAGCAGTTCTTC. Translation: CASSQDGAGYNEQFF.

The sample holds a few counts of this clonotype. The chain uses TRBV28 and TRBJ2-5, with a tentative D call TRBD2 (5 bases). The V end lost 4 bases, the J end lost 5 bases, and 20 bases lay between the germline ends. The CDR3 runs 16 residues. Germline CDR1 is MDHEN and CDR2 is SYDVKM. The CDR3 coding sequence is TGTGCCAGCAGTTCGGAGGATCAGCCGCCCCGGGAGACCCAGTACTTC. Translated, it gives CASSSEDQPPRETQYF.

The chain uses TRBV19 and TRBJ2-1; unclear D gene. Looked up from germline, CDR1 is LNHDA and CDR2 is SQIVND (reference sequence). V was clipped by 4 bases and J by 2 bases, with 15 bases between them. The CDR3 runs to 16 residues. CDR3 sequence: CASSTLSLGTYNEQFF. The DNA of the CDR3 is TGTGCCAGTAGTACCCTGTCTTTGGGTACCTACAATGAGCAGTTCTTC.

In this sample, this clonotype turned up a few times. The J gene is TRBJ2-1, the V gene TRBV5-1; the D is unclear. This CDR3 comprises 14 residues. V was trimmed by 0 bases and J by 4 bases, leaving 8 bases between them. Per germline, CDR1 SGHRS and CDR2 YFSETQ. CDR3 bases: TGCGCCAGCAGCTTGGCCGACGGATACAATGAGCAGTTCTTC. Residues: CASSLADGYNEQFF.

This clonotype was seen at least ten times. The chain couples TRBV11-2 to TRBJ2-1; 10 nucleotides agree with TRBD1. Germline assignment: CDR1 SGHAT and CDR2 FQNNGV. The CDR3 extends over 14 amino acids. V gave up 5 bases and J gave up 3 bases; unmatched junction bases: 1. CDR3 sequence: CASSGTGDYNEQFF. The CDR3 DNA is TGTGCCAGCAGCGGGACAGGGGACTACAATGAGCAGTTCTTC. Full variable domain (rest looked up from reference TRBV11-2 and TRBJ2-1): EAGVAQSPRYKIIEKRQSVAFWCNPISGHATLYWYQQILGQGPKLLIQFQNNGVVDDSQLPKDRFSAERLKGVDSTLKIQPAKLEDSAVYLCASSGTGDYNEQFFGPGTRLTVL.

The chain couples TRBV2 to TRBJ1-1; TRBD1 might be the D (6 bases). Trimming shortened V by 7 bases and J by 4 bases, and 13 bases separated the two germline ends. Per germline, CDR1 SNHLY and CDR2 FYNNEI. This CDR3 spans 13 amino acids. CDR3 DNA sequence: TGTGCCAGCAAGGGGGGCTGGGGCACTGAAGCTTTCTTT. Translated, it gives CASKGGWGTEAFF.

This clonotype was picked up many times. CDR3 region: CASSSAGGSSYNEQFF. The CDR3 DNA reads as TGTGCCAGCAGTAGCGCGGGGGGAAGCTCCTACAATGAGCAGTTCTTC. V gene TRBV27 combines with J gene TRBJ2-1; 8 nucleotides align to TRBD2. The CDR3 extends over 16 amino acids. Germline loops: CDR1 MNHEY, CDR2 SMNVEV (reference sequence). V gave up 5 bases and J gave up 0 bases; unmatched junction bases: 6.

The gene calls are TRBV7-2 and TRBJ1-2; D is ambiguous. Germline V gene lookup returns CDR1 SGHTA and CDR2 FQGNSA. Trimming took off 0 bases at V and 3 bases at J, with 2 bases between the two ends. The CDR3 consists of 12 residues. For the CDR3, the DNA is TGTGCCAGCAGCTTAGCTGACTATGGCTACACCTTC. It specifies CASSLADYGYTF.